This passage covers 31 T cell receptor beta chains from one sample sequenced in a study of identifying expanded T cells in peripheral blood. Assay used: immunoSEQ multiplex PCR; TCRdb lists only in-frame clones, some missing. The profile shows about 89,000 clones, approximately 84% of them singletons. The sample was blood. The receptors come from a person aged 18-70 years in good health.

This clone showed up just once. V and J are TRBV7-2 and TRBJ1-4, with 7 nucleotides matching TRBD1. The germline gives CDR1 SGHTA, CDR2 FQGNSA. Unmatched junction bases numbered 13, after V lost 5 bases and J lost 10 bases. CDR3 length: 15 amino acids. CDR3 nucleotide sequence: TGTGCCAGCAGCCTACTACAGGGGTCGCAGGCAAAACTGTTTTTT. The encoded protein is CASSLLQGSQAKLFF. Filled out from reference TRBV7-2 and TRBJ1-4, the complete variable domain reads GAGVSQSPSNKVTEKGKDVELRCDPISGHTALYWYRQSLGQGLEFLIYFQGNSAPDKSGLPSDRFSAERTGGSVSTLTIQRTQQEDSAVYLCASSLLQGSQAKLFFGSGTQLSVL.

The V call is TRBV4-1, the J call TRBJ2-3; TRBD2 matches 7 bases. Germline loops: CDR1 MGHRA, CDR2 YSYEKL. Losses at the gene ends were 0 bases for V and 2 bases for J; bases not matched to a gene: 5. The CDR3 totals 16 residues. The CDR3: CASSQEGLADTDTQYF. CDR3 DNA sequence: TGCGCCAGCAGCCAAGAAGGGCTAGCGGACACAGATACGCAGTATTTT.

The table lists this clone with a few counts. The gene calls are TRBV2 and TRBJ1-1; D might be TRBD1 (6 bases). Germline CDR1 SNHLY, CDR2 FYNNEI. V lost 6 bases to trimming and J lost 1 base, with 12 bases between them. CDR3 length: 14 amino acids. The CDR3 protein is CASRETGRNTEAFF. CDR3 nucleotide sequence: TGTGCCAGCAGGGAAACAGGGAGGAACACTGAAGCTTTCTTT.

The genes are TRBV2 and TRBJ2-5, with D unclear. The V and J ends lost 4 bases and 5 bases respectively, with 5 bases between them. The germline gives CDR1 SNHLY, CDR2 FYNNEI. The CDR3 sequence is 11 residues long. For the CDR3, the DNA is TGTGCCAGCAGTGTGGGGGAGACCCAGTACTTC. Amino acid sequence: CASSVGETQYF.

The V gene is TRBV7-3, the J gene TRBJ2-5; D uncertain. The CDR3 contains 14 residues. CDR1 SGHTA and CDR2 FQGTGA come from the germline V gene. Trimming took off 0 bases at V and 1 base at J, with 6 bases between the two ends. CDR3: CASSLTGPQETQYF. The DNA for the CDR3 is TGTGCCAGCAGCTTAACCGGGCCCCAAGAGACCCAGTACTTC.

This clone was observed a single time. This rearrangement joins TRBV10-3 to TRBJ1-1; possibly TRBD1 for D (5 bases). Trimming left V 4 bases short and J 4 bases short, with 7 bases between. CDR1 and CDR2 from the germline V gene are ENHRY and SYGVKD. CDR3 length equals 12 residues. This CDR3 is CAISVQGTEAFF. For the CDR3, the DNA is TGTGCCATCAGTGTGCAGGGCACTGAAGCTTTCTTT.

This clone appeared a few times. V is TRBV5-8 and J is TRBJ1-2; the D gene is possibly TRBD1 (5 bases). Trimming left V 0 bases short and J 2 bases short, with 11 bases between. CDR3 length: 15 residues. Germline CDR1 SGHTS, CDR2 YDEGEE. CDR3 sequence (DNA): TGTGCCAGCAGCTTGGGGGGTAGGGGCAACTATGGCTACACCTTC. It encodes CASSLGGRGNYGYTF. The full variable domain, rest sourced from reference TRBV5-8 and TRBJ1-2, is EAGVTQSPTHLIKTRGQQATLRCSPISGHTSVYWYQQALGLGLQFLLWYDEGEERNRGNFPPRFSGRQFPNYSSELNVNALELEDSALYLCASSLGGRGNYGYTFGSGTRLTVV.

This chain uses TRBV30 with TRBJ1-2, with D possibly being TRBD1 (5 bases). There are 14 residues in the CDR3. V dropped 5 bases and J dropped 2 bases, with 15 bases sitting between them. Per the germline V gene, CDR1 is GTSNPN and CDR2 is SVGIG (reference sequence). The CDR3 coding sequence is TGTGCCTGGCTATCGGGACTCACGAACTATGGCTACACCTTC. Its protein is CAWLSGLTNYGYTF.

The V and J genes are TRBV29-1 and TRBJ1-1; the D is unclear. In germline, CDR1 is SQVTM, CDR2 ANQGSEA. The V gene lost 7 bases and the J gene lost 1 base, with 19 bases spanning the gap. The CDR3 totals 15 residues. CDR3 region: CSAAGPISGNTEAFF. CDR3 in DNA: TGCAGCGCCGCCGGACCAATTAGCGGGAACACTGAAGCTTTCTTT.

The chain joins TRBV5-1 to TRBJ2-5; 11 nucleotides agree with TRBD2. Germline trimming cut 1 base from V and 5 bases from J; bases unmatched to any gene: 4. Germline V gene sequence: CDR1 SGHRS, CDR2 YFSETQ. The CDR3 length is 15 residues. CDR3 loop: CASSLFLAGGETQYF. The CDR3 bases are TGCGCCAGCAGCTTGTTCCTAGCGGGGGGTGAGACCCAGTACTTC.

The gene calls are TRBV7-9 and TRBJ2-1; D ambiguous. The CDR3 spans 13 residues. Trimming pared 4 bases from V and 5 bases from J, leaving 9 bases between. Germline CDR1 is SEHNR and CDR2 is FQNEAQ (reference sequence). The CDR3 here is CASSSIWDNEQFF. The CDR3, as DNA: TGTGCCAGCAGCTCAATTTGGGACAATGAGCAGTTCTTC. Filled out from reference TRBV7-9 and TRBJ2-1, the complete variable domain reads DTGVSQNPRHKITKRGQNVTFRCDPISEHNRLYWYRQTLGQGPEFLTYFQNEAQLEKSRLLSDRFSAERPKGSFSTLEIQRTEQGDSAMYLCASSSIWDNEQFFGPGTRLTVL.

V usage is TRBV21-1 and J usage is TRBJ1-5. TRBV21-1 is deemed a pseudogene. CDR3 size: 19 residues. CDR3 region: CASSTASRDPFWGNQPQHF. The CDR3 DNA is TGTGCCAGCAGCACCGCGTCTAGGGACCCTTTTTGGGGCAATCAGCCCCAGCATTTT.

This clone was detected once. The chain employs TRBV6-1 and TRBJ1-1; D is ambiguous. The V gene lost 2 bases and the J gene lost 2 bases, with 6 bases spanning the gap. Germline V lookup: CDR1 MNHNS, CDR2 SASEGT. CDR3 length equals 13 residues. CDR3 DNA: TGTGCCAGCAGTGAACGGGAAAACACTGAAGCTTTCTTT. Its protein product is CASSERENTEAFF.

The chain carries TRBV5-1 and TRBJ1-1; D gene unclear. The CDR3 extends over 15 amino acids. The V end lost 0 bases, the J end lost 3 bases, and 12 bases lay between the germline ends. Germline V gives CDR1 SGHRS, CDR2 YFSETQ. For the CDR3, the DNA is TGCGCCAGCAGCTTGGATCTGGTGTTGGACACTGAAGCTTTCTTT. It codes for CASSLDLVLDTEAFF.

The CDR3 reads CASSLGAGGAAYGYTF. The CDR3 DNA reads as TGTGCCAGCAGCTTAGGGGCAGGGGGGGCTGCCTATGGCTACACCTTC. The chain couples TRBV11-2 to TRBJ1-2; 7 positions match TRBD1. This CDR3 has 16 residues. Germline V gives CDR1 SGHAT, CDR2 FQNNGV. Trimming took 1 base from V and 4 from J; bases not matched to a gene: 9.

V usage is TRBV10-3 and J usage is TRBJ2-2, with 8 bases that match TRBD2. The CDR3 runs 16 residues. Germline-derived CDR1 and CDR2 are ENHRY and SYGVKD. V trimming: 6 bases; J trimming: 8 bases; junction bases outside the gene matches: 14. The CDR3 protein is CAIRSGGTSGRGELFF. The CDR3 DNA is TGTGCCATCAGGAGTGGAGGGACTAGTGGCCGGGGGGAGCTGTTTTTT.

This rearrangement joins TRBV7-8 to TRBJ2-7; D possibly uses TRBD1 or TRBD2 (5 bases each). The CDR3 runs 14 residues. Trimming cost V 5 bases and J 7 bases, with 18 bases left between them. Germline V gene data show CDR1 as SGHVS and CDR2 as FQNEAQ. The chain's CDR3 is CASSPRIPGGEQYF. CDR3 bases: TGTGCCAGCAGCCCCCGGATACCTGGGGGTGAGCAGTACTTC.

The V and J genes are TRBV11-2 and TRBJ1-2, with a possible D match to TRBD1 (5 bases). V was pared by 0 bases and J by 11 bases, with 19 bases between. Germline V gives CDR1 SGHAT, CDR2 FQNNGV. The length of the CDR3 is 15 residues. CDR3 in DNA: TGTGCCAGCAGCTTAGATTTTTGGGGACCTGCTGGGTACACCTTC. Protein: CASSLDFWGPAGYTF.

The CDR3 DNA reads TGTGCCAGCACCGTCGATCGGGACACTGAAGCTTTCTTT. Encoded protein: CASTVDRDTEAFF. The gene calls are TRBV27 and TRBJ1-1; D remains unclear. Germline CDR1 and CDR2: MNHEY and SMNVEV (reference sequence). The CDR3 loop spans 13 amino acids. V dropped 7 bases and J dropped 3 bases, with 12 bases sitting between them.

The chain combines TRBV7-9 with TRBJ2-7, with TRBD2 matching over 15 bases. Germline V gene data show CDR1 as SEHNR and CDR2 as FQNEAQ (reference sequence). The CDR3 is made up of 18 amino acids. Unmatched junction bases numbered 13, after V lost 5 bases and J lost 5 bases. The CDR3: CASSPGLAGGPFFDEQYF. For the CDR3, the DNA is TGTGCCAGCAGCCCTGGACTAGCGGGGGGGCCATTTTTCGACGAGCAGTACTTC.

V gene TRBV19 combines with J gene TRBJ1-5; TRBD1 matches 11 bases. CDR1 LNHDA and CDR2 SQIVND come from the germline V gene (reference sequence). J gave up 3 bases and V 8 bases, and 9 bases lay outside the gene matches. The CDR3 is made up of 16 amino acids. Written as DNA, the CDR3 is TGTGCCAGTTCAAAAGAGGGACAGGGGGACAATCAGCCCCAGCATTTT. Residues: CASSKEGQGDNQPQHF.

The rearrangement joins TRBV6-1 to TRBJ2-7; D is uncertain. Germline-derived CDR1 and CDR2 are MNHNS and SASEGT. CDR3 size: 12 residues. V lost 2 bases and J lost 7, with 9 bases in between. The CDR3 loop is CASSELGGEQYF. CDR3 coding DNA: TGTGCCAGCAGTGAATTGGGCGGTGAGCAGTACTTC.

This chain joins TRBV7-7 and TRBJ2-5; D uncertain. The germline V gene has CDR1 SSHAT and CDR2 FNYEAQ (reference sequence). Deletions cut 1 base from V and 2 bases from J, with 5 bases between. The CDR3 has 13 residues. CDR3 sequence: CASSLVGQETQYF. CDR3 DNA sequence: TGTGCCAGCAGCTTAGTGGGGCAAGAGACCCAGTACTTC.

The chain joins TRBV2 to TRBJ2-1; no clear D. In germline, CDR1 is SNHLY, CDR2 FYNNEI. The CDR3 loop spans 16 amino acids. V shed 6 bases and J shed 4 bases, with 19 bases lying between them. For the CDR3, the DNA is TGTGCCAGCAGCGCCCCACTAAAGGTTACTTACAATGAGCAGTTCTTC. Translating it yields CASSAPLKVTYNEQFF.

The chain uses TRBV6-5 and TRBJ1-2; D remains ambiguous. The CDR3 totals 14 residues. Germline V gene data show CDR1 as MNHEY and CDR2 as SVGAGI. V was cut by 5 bases and J by 2 bases, with 12 bases left in between. The CDR3, as DNA: TGTGCCAGCAGTAGGGAACGACGGAACTATGGCTACACCTTC. Residues: CASSRERRNYGYTF.

The rearrangement links TRBV4-1 to TRBJ1-2; D is unresolved. CDR3 length equals 12 residues. The V end was cut by 0 bases, the J end by 8 bases, with 7 bases between. Germline V gene sequence: CDR1 MGHRA, CDR2 YSYEKL. CDR3 in amino acids: CASSQDGRGYTF. DNA of the CDR3: TGCGCCAGCAGCCAAGATGGTAGGGGCTACACCTTC.

DNA of the CDR3: TGTGCCTGGAGGGAGTACACTGAAGCTTTCTTT. Residues: CAWREYTEAFF. The chain couples TRBV30 to TRBJ1-1, with unresolved D. Germline V gene data show CDR1 as GTSNPN and CDR2 as SVGIG (reference sequence). The CDR3 extends over 11 amino acids. V lost 3 bases to trimming and J lost 3 bases, with 5 bases between them.

The rearrangement uses TRBV11-2 and TRBJ1-1; TRBD1 might be the D (5 bases). V lost 5 bases to trimming and J lost 7 bases, with 20 bases between them. The V gene's germline CDR1 is SGHAT and CDR2 FQNNGV. This CDR3 region has 15 residues. CDR3 in amino acids: CASSTTNGHVLEAFF. In nucleotides, the CDR3 is TGTGCCAGCAGCACAACCAACGGACACGTCCTTGAAGCTTTCTTT.

The J gene is TRBJ1-2, the V gene TRBV11-2; D is unresolved. V was cut by 0 bases and J by 7 bases, with 12 bases left in between. Germline V lookup: CDR1 SGHAT, CDR2 FQNNGV. The CDR3 spans 14 residues. The CDR3 DNA is TGTGCCAGCAGCTTAGAGAGGGATCTAGGTGGCTACACCTTC. Its translation is CASSLERDLGGYTF.

The gene calls are TRBV6-5 and TRBJ2-1, with 8 bases lining up with TRBD2. The V and J ends lost 8 bases and 4 bases, in that order; junction bases with no gene match: 10. Germline CDR1 reads MNHEY; CDR2 reads SVGAGI. The CDR3 length is 15 residues. The CDR3 DNA reads as TGTGCCAGCGGGGCCGGGACTAGTTTTTACAATGAGCAGTTCTTC. This translates into CASGAGTSFYNEQFF.

The chain links TRBV7-2 to TRBJ2-1, with D possibly matching TRBD2 (6 bases). The V gene's germline CDR1 is SGHTA and CDR2 FQGNSA. V dropped 1 base and J dropped 2 bases, with 6 bases sitting between them. This CDR3 comprises 14 residues. The chain's CDR3 is CASSLGLAYNEQFF. DNA for the CDR3: TGTGCCAGCAGCTTAGGACTAGCCTACAATGAGCAGTTCTTC. Based on the CDR3 plus reference TRBV7-2 and TRBJ2-1, the full variable domain is GAGVSQSPSNKVTEKGKDVELRCDPISGHTALYWYRQSLGQGLEFLIYFQGNSAPDKSGLPSDRFSAERTGGSVSTLTIQRTQQEDSAVYLCASSLGLAYNEQFFGPGTRLTVL.